This T cell receptor (beta chain) was found in a study of cytomegalovirus exposure and HLA in healthy donors. Findings of the study overall: Among TCR sequences, most were rare, though some public TCRs appeared in many donors. It was found in a later analysis that first-cohort TCR clusters tended to co-occur in the 95 to 150 validation repertoires.

Data came from immunoSEQ multiplex PCR; TCRdb stores just in-frame clones and leaves some out. The sample has roughly 180,000 clones, more than 80% seen once. On this clone itself: Its antigen is still unknown.

The CDR3 has 15 amino acids. Looked up from germline, CDR1 is SGHDT and CDR2 is YYEEEE. V was trimmed by 2 bases and J by 2 bases, leaving 8 bases between them. The source is a man between 18 and 29 years old in good health and CMV-seropositive. V gene TRBV5-6 combines with J gene TRBJ2-6; weak D call: TRBD2 (5 bases). The sample was PBMCs. The CDR3 loop reads CASSFPGTGANVLTF. The CDR3 DNA follows: TGTGCCAGCAGCTTCCCGGGAACTGGGGCCAACGTCCTGACTTTC.